The present T cell receptor (beta chain) was sequenced within a study of tumor and adjacent non-tumor tissue in lung cancer. Study-wide background: Stage I to III disease affected 10 men and roughly 5 women aged roughly 31 to 85.

This CDR3 is 16 amino acids long. Per germline, CDR1 SEHNR and CDR2 FQNEAQ (reference sequence). Trimming removed 7 bases from V and 9 bases from J, with 25 bases in between. This clonotype has a single count. Three rounds of nested PCR, following a modified ARM-PCR protocol, produced the TCRbeta library. One entry per CDR3 protein, called by TCRdb with MiXCR from the multiplex PCR reads. The table has around 79,000 distinct CDR3 sequences, 55% to 80% seen once. No cell sorting was done before RNA was extracted from the tissue. This chain joins TRBV7-9 and TRBJ2-1; no firm D call. Sequencing input: lung tumor tissue. This clonotype originated in a woman aged 40 to 50 with non-small cell lung cancer. The CDR3 loop reads CASIYWDHSTHTEQFF. The CDR3 bases are TGTGCCAGCATCTACTGGGATCACTCAACGCACACTGAGCAGTTCTTC.